The entry below describes one T cell receptor (beta chain). What antigen it recognizes has not been identified. Base qualities were left out, and no much larger clone turns up one base away. The data belong to a study of blood T cell repertoires in COVID-19 (dated by TCRdb to the early 2020s). With regard to the full study: Collaborator samples came from the United States, Italy and Spain and covered acute and convalescent phases of COVID-19. Samples came from the ongoing ImmuneRACE study (first 160 participants) plus 1,254 subjects from 6 global collaborators. A de-identified subject ID, COVID-19 status, age in years and sex were almost always included in the sample metadata. The dataset comprised deeply sampled blood TCRbeta repertoires from subjects exposed to, actively infected with, or recovered from COVID-19. Where available, HLA class I and class II types were taken from metadata supplied by the sample provider and were not determined by assay-based typing. The repertoires were released in a freely available public database meant as a resource for research on the immune response to SARS-CoV-2. The prospective study material was composed of cDNA or gDNA derived from T cells, B-cell-depleted T cells, or PBMCs. Overall study outcomes, separate from this receptor: The amount of clinical and demographic metadata varied by source and participant and was provided uncurated.

There are 15 amino acids in the CDR3, from cysteine to phenylalanine inclusive. Only the CDR3 DNA stays, 45 bases, in frame from base 1. The CDR1 and CDR2 encoded by the germline V gene are MGHRA and YSYEKL. The V end loses 0 bases and the J end loses 4 bases, and a stretch of 12 bases separates them. Each collaborating institution followed its own protocols to collect whole blood in K2EDTA tubes. For TCRbeta analysis, collaborators shipped samples as frozen whole blood, isolated PBMCs, or DNA extracted from either of those sample types. TCRbeta CDR3 regions were amplified from genomic DNA using the immunoSEQ Assay, a bias-controlled multiplex PCR. Turning to the authors' computational methods: Within the assay, amplification of reference gene primers was used to estimate how many nucleated cells each sample contained. To quantify the absolute abundance of each unique TCRbeta CDR3 rearrangement, sequence reads were collapsed and filtered. For each sample, productive Simpson clonality was calculated as the square root of Simpson's diversity index over productive rearrangements. TCRdb mirrors the immuneACCESS table, restricted to in-frame sequences. Some clones are absent from its copies; in checked studies, under half trace to an unresolved V gene, and the reason for the others is unknown. V, J and clone size were drawn from that table, and D and trimming were deduced from the DNA. The sample yields 300,000 to 450,000 clones; around 85% were counted once. Together, the top ten hold 3.5% to 4% of the sample.

Recombination joined TRBV4-1 with TRBJ1-2; a confident D gene designation cannot be given. The receptor was derived from a woman between 18 and 29 years old with acute or convalescent COVID-19. Sequencing was carried out using peripheral blood. The base sequence is TGCGCCAGCAGCCAAGATCGTGGAGGGTTCTATGGCTACACCTTC. Translation gives CASSQDRGGFYGYTF.